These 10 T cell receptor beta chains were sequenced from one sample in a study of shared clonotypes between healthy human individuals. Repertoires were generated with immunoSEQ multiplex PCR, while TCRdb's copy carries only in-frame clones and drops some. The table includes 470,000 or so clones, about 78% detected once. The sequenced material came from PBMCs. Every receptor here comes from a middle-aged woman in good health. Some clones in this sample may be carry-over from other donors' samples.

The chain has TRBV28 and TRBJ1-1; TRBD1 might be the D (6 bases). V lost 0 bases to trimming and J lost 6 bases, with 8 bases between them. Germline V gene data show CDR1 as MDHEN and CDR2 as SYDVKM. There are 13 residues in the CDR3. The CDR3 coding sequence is TGTGCCAGCAGTTTATGGGGGGCCGCTGAAGCTTTCTTT. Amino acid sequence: CASSLWGAAEAFF.

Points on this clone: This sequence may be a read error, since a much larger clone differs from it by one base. The CDR3 DNA is TGCGCCAGCAGCAAAGTACGACCCGTCAGCGGACAGAGGTTTTGGGAGCAGTACTTC. Protein: CASSKVRPVSGQRFWEQYF. V is TRBV4-1 and J is TRBJ2-7; D is possibly TRBD1 (6 bases). This CDR3 comprises 19 residues. V dropped 5 bases and J dropped 7 bases, with 33 bases sitting between them. Germline assignment: CDR1 MGHRA and CDR2 YSYEKL.

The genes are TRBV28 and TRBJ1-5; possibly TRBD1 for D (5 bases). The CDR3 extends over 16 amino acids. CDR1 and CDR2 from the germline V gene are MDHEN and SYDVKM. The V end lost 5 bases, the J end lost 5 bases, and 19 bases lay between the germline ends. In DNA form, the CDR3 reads TGTGCCAGCAGTGCCTTGGACATGACCCGCCATCAGCCCCAGCATTTT. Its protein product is CASSALDMTRHQPQHF. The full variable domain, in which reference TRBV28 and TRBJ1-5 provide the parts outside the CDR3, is DVKVTQSSRYLVKRTGEKVFLECVQDMDHENMFWYRQDPGLGLRLIYFSYDVKMKEKGDIPEGYSVSREKKERFSLILESASTNQTSMYLCASSALDMTRHQPQHFGDGTRLSIL.

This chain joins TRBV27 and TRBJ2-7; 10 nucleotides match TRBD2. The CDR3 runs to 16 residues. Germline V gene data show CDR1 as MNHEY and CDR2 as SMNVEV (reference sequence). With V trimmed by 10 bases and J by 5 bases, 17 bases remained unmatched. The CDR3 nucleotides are TGTGCCACCTCCCTCCTTGCAGCGGGAGGGCCCCACGAGCAGTACTTC. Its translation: CATSLLAAGGPHEQYF.

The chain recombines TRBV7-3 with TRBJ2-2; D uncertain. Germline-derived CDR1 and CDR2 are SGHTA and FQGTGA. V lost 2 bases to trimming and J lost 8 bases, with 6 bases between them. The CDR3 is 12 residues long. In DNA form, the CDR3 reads TGTGCCAGCAGCTTATTAGAGGGGGAGCTGTTTTTT. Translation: CASSLLEGELFF.

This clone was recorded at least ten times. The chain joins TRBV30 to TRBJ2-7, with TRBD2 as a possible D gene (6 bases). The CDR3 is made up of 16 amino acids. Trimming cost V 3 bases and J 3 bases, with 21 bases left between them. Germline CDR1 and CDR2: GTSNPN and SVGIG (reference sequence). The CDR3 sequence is CAWSSISGSTGYEQYF. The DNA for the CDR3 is TGTGCCTGGAGCAGCATTAGCGGCAGTACGGGCTACGAGCAGTACTTC.

CDR3 amino acids: CASSLTGQGAWNEQFF. Here the CDR3 DNA reads TGTGCCAGCAGTTTAACAGGACAGGGGGCATGGAATGAGCAGTTCTTC. The chain links TRBV28 to TRBJ2-1, with TRBD1 matching over 11 bases. The germline gives CDR1 MDHEN, CDR2 SYDVKM. The length of the CDR3 is 16 residues. Trimming cost V 2 bases and J 7 bases; bases outside gene matches: 7. The complete variable domain, with remaining parts taken from reference TRBV28 and TRBJ2-1, reads DVKVTQSSRYLVKRTGEKVFLECVQDMDHENMFWYRQDPGLGLRLIYFSYDVKMKEKGDIPEGYSVSREKKERFSLILESASTNQTSMYLCASSLTGQGAWNEQFFGPGTRLTVL.

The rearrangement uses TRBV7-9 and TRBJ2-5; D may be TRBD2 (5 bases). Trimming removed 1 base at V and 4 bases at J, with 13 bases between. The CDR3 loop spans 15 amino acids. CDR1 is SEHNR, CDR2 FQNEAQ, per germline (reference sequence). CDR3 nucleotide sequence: TGTGCCAGCAGCTTAGGTAGTGGTGGAGGAGAGACCCAGTACTTC. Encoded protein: CASSLGSGGGETQYF.

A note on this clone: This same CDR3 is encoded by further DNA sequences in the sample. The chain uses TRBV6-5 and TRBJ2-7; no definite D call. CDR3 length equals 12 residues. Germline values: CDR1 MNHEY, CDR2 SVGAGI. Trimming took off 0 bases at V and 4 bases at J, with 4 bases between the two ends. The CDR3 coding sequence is TGTGCCAGCAGTTACTCGAGGTACGAGCAGTACTTC. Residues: CASSYSRYEQYF.

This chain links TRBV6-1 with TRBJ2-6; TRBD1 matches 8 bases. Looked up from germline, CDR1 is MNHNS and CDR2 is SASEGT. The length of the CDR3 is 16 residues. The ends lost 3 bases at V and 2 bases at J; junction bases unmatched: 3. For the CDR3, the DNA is TGTGCCAGCAGTGAGGGCAGGGGGCCTGGGGCCAACGTCCTGACTTTC. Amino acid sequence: CASSEGRGPGANVLTF.